This entry lists 4 T cell receptor beta chains sequenced from one sample in a study of blood T cells in healthy people across ages. For the second PCR, which ran for about 7 to 12 cycles, a sample-barcoded 5' primer and a J-beta primer mix were used. Each CDR3 protein gets one entry after TCRdb re-called the 5' RACE reads with MiXCR. The data contain 1.5 million or so distinct CDR3 sequences, about 43% of them singletons. The sample consisted of blood. These receptors originate from a woman in her late teens or twenties in good health.

The CDR3 DNA follows: TGCAGTGCTGAACATCCGGGACTAGTTGTAGAGACCCAGTACTTC. Residues: CSAEHPGLVVETQYF. The chain has TRBV20-1 and TRBJ2-5; 8 bases line up with TRBD2. CDR3 length: 15 amino acids. Germline CDR1 is DFQATT and CDR2 is SNEGSKA (reference sequence). Unmatched junction bases numbered 12, after V lost 5 bases and J lost 4 bases.

The J gene is TRBJ1-2, the V gene TRBV12-3 or TRBV12-4; possibly TRBD1 for D (5 bases). The CDR3 is 13 amino acids. The V and J ends lost 10 bases and 11 bases respectively, with 23 bases between them. The DNA for the CDR3 is TGTGCCACCCGACCGGGACCCCATATGGGGTACACCTTC. This encodes CATRPGPHMGYTF.

This rearrangement joins TRBV7-2 to TRBJ1-2; 9 bases map to TRBD1. CDR3 length equals 15 residues. Germline V CDR1 and CDR2: SGHTA, FQGNSA. J gave up 4 bases and V 3 bases, and 6 bases lay outside the gene matches. Here the CDR3 reads CASSFRDRVTYGYTF. For the CDR3, the DNA is TGTGCCAGCAGCTTCCGGGACAGGGTCACCTATGGCTACACCTTC. The whole variable domain, filled in from reference TRBV7-2 and TRBJ1-2, reads GAGVSQSPSNKVTEKGKDVELRCDPISGHTALYWYRQSLGQGLEFLIYFQGNSAPDKSGLPSDRFSAERTGGSVSTLTIQRTQQEDSAVYLCASSFRDRVTYGYTFGSGTRLTVV.

This rearrangement joins TRBV12-3 or TRBV12-4 to TRBJ2-5; D might be TRBD1 or TRBD2, each matching 5 bases. V lost 7 bases, J lost 11 bases, and 20 bases lay in between. The CDR3 consists of 13 residues. The CDR3 bases are TGTGCCAGCAACCAGGGAGCCTACAATGAGCAGTACTTC. As protein: CASNQGAYNEQYF.